This TCR beta chain was sequenced for a study of cytomegalovirus exposure and HLA in healthy donors. In the study overall: The Caucasian-associated ancestry cluster contained roughly four fifths of the approximately 390 genotyped donors. Study-wide findings and caveats: TCR beta chains numbering 150 to 200 were designated cytomegalovirus-associated.

The PCR made use of 60 Vbeta and 13 Jbeta primers. Here immunoSEQ multiplex PCR was the method, and the copy in TCRdb shows in-frame clones only, minus some. The sample has about 160,000 clones, around 81% seen once. This clone was found once. Antigen unknown. This clonotype was sampled from a woman between 40 and 50 years old in good health and CMV-seronegative. Sequencing used PBMCs.

CDR3 loop: CASGLGTGKGEQYF. The CDR3 DNA sequence: TGTGCTAGTGGTTTGGGGACAGGGAAAGGCGAGCAGTACTTC. The J gene is TRBJ2-7, the V gene TRBV12-5; 8 bases are shared with TRBD1. This CDR3 spans 14 amino acids. V gave up 1 base and J gave up 6 bases; unmatched junction bases: 5. CDR1 LGHNT and CDR2 FRNRAP come from the germline V gene.